Presented here are 7 T cell receptor beta chains from one specimen sequenced in a study of shared clonotypes between healthy human individuals. Terminally differentiated effector memory CD45RA+ cells were left out of the naive CD8 fraction, which was CD45RO-negative and positively selected for CCR7. Measured with immunoSEQ multiplex PCR; TCRdb has only the in-frame clones, and not every one. The data hold more than 2 million clones, with 85% to 95% observed a single time. The sequenced sample consisted of naive CD8+ T cells sorted from blood. These receptors were taken from a man aged 18 to 35 in good health.

V is TRBV5-6 and J is TRBJ1-2; 8 bases map to TRBD1. CDR1 and CDR2 (germline): SGHDT, YYEEEE. This CDR3 is 17 amino acids long. With V trimmed by 0 bases and J by 4 bases, 11 bases remained unmatched. The CDR3 here is CASSLALWTGLSYGYTF. CDR3 coding DNA: TGTGCCAGCAGCTTGGCCCTCTGGACAGGGTTAAGCTATGGCTACACCTTC.

On this clone itself: Other nucleotide sequences from this sample produce the same CDR3. V gene TRBV27 combines with J gene TRBJ2-7; D might be TRBD1 (5 bases). This CDR3 is 16 amino acids long. The germline gives CDR1 MNHEY, CDR2 SMNVEV (reference sequence). The V and J ends lost 5 bases and 0 bases respectively, with 17 bases between them. CDR3 amino acids: CASSPSQGESSYEQYF. CDR3 nucleotides: TGTGCCAGCAGTCCATCTCAGGGTGAGAGCTCCTACGAGCAGTACTTC.

Worth noting for this clone: Other DNA sequences in this sample translate to the same CDR3. The chain recombines TRBV7-9 with TRBJ1-4; no clear D. CDR3 length equals 15 residues. In germline, CDR1 is SEHNR, CDR2 FQNEAQ (reference sequence). Trimming took off 4 bases at V and 0 bases at J, with 9 bases between the two ends. The CDR3 coding sequence is TGTGCCAGCAGCTCCGGGCCTGCAACTAATGAAAAACTGTTTTTT. It yields the protein CASSSGPATNEKLFF.

The V and J genes are TRBV11-2 and TRBJ2-7; D not certain. V lost 3 bases and J 6 bases, leaving 12 bases between the germline ends. Germline V gives CDR1 SGHAT, CDR2 FQNNGV. There are 13 residues in the CDR3. The CDR3 sequence: CASSFYRGIEQYF. The CDR3 DNA reads as TGTGCCAGCAGCTTTTATCGCGGAATCGAGCAGTACTTC.

The chain combines TRBV6-6 with TRBJ1-2; D is unresolved. Per germline, CDR1 MNHNY and CDR2 SVGAGI (reference sequence). The germline V and J ends were trimmed by 4 bases and 6 bases, with 15 bases remaining between them. The CDR3 runs to 14 residues. The CDR3 spells CASSSTSLGNGYTF. CDR3 DNA sequence: TGTGCCAGCAGTTCCACCTCGCTCGGGAATGGCTACACCTTC.

The chain uses TRBV4-1 and TRBJ2-1, with 9 positions matching TRBD2. The CDR3 consists of 14 residues. V was clipped by 4 bases and J by 6 bases; unmatched bases: 4. Germline V gene data show CDR1 as MGHRA and CDR2 as YSYEKL. The CDR3 sequence: CASSPSGNFNEQFF. CDR3 coding DNA: TGCGCCAGCAGCCCTAGCGGGAACTTCAATGAGCAGTTCTTC.

This sequence joins TRBV10-1 and TRBJ2-1; tentatively, D is TRBD1 (6 bases). This CDR3 has 12 residues. Germline CDR1 and CDR2: WNHNN and SYGVQD (reference sequence). The ends were cut back, 11 bases at V and 6 bases at J, with 14 bases in the middle. In DNA, the CDR3 is TGCGCCGGAAGGACAGCTGGCAATGAGCAGTTCTTC. As protein: CAGRTAGNEQFF.